Presented here are 32 T cell receptor beta chains from one specimen sequenced in a study of blood T cell repertoires in COVID-19. Using immunoSEQ multiplex PCR, the repertoire was profiled, and TCRdb retains in-frame clones only, with some absent. In the table there are 150,000 to 200,000 clones, 90% of which are singletons. The sample was peripheral blood. These receptor sequences come from a man in his 60s with active or convalescent COVID-19.

The chain employs TRBV27 and TRBJ1-2; D may be TRBD1 (5 bases). This CDR3 comprises 16 residues. Trimming took off 5 bases at V and 5 bases at J, with 21 bases between the two ends. CDR1 and CDR2 from the germline V gene are MNHEY and SMNVEV (reference sequence). The chain's CDR3 is CASSPLGGTSKYGYTF. CDR3 nucleotides: TGTGCCAGCAGTCCCCTTGGAGGGACTAGTAAATATGGCTACACCTTC.

This chain links TRBV5-1 with TRBJ2-2; no firm D call. V lost 3 bases and J lost 0, with 9 bases in between. Germline CDR1 reads SGHRS; CDR2 reads YFSETQ. CDR3 length: 15 residues. This chain's CDR3 is CASSYLTSNTGELFF. CDR3 in DNA: TGCGCCAGCAGCTACCTGACATCGAACACCGGGGAGCTGTTTTTT.

The rearrangement links TRBV19 to TRBJ1-2; 9 nucleotides match TRBD1. The CDR3 has 17 amino acids. CDR1 and CDR2 from the germline V gene are LNHDA and SQIVND (reference sequence). Trimming removed 2 bases from V and 6 bases from J; junction bases left unmatched: 13. The CDR3: CASSIRGTGIGGDGYTF. The DNA for the CDR3 is TGTGCCAGTAGTATACGCGGGACAGGGATCGGGGGCGATGGCTACACCTTC.

This clone was counted a single time. The chain is built from TRBV19 and TRBJ2-2, with 8 bases matching TRBD1. CDR3 size: 18 residues. Germline V CDR1 and CDR2: LNHDA, SQIVND (reference sequence). The junction had 11 bases not matched to a gene; V was cut back by 1 base and J by 4 bases. The CDR3 coding sequence is TGTGCCAGTAGTATAGCTTTGGGACAGGCTTTCTTCACCGGGGAGCTGTTTTTT. It translates to CASSIALGQAFFTGELFF.

V gene TRBV6-5 combines with J gene TRBJ1-5; perhaps TRBD1 as D (5 bases). The CDR3 spans 15 residues. The germline gives CDR1 MNHEY, CDR2 SVGAGI. Trimming removed 0 bases at V and 6 bases at J, with 12 bases between. CDR3 protein: CASSYSGGVSQPQHF. The CDR3 nucleotides are TGTGCCAGCAGTTACTCGGGGGGGGTAAGTCAGCCCCAGCATTTT.

This chain joins TRBV29-1 and TRBJ1-2, with D possibly matching TRBD1 (5 bases). Per the germline V gene, CDR1 is SQVTM and CDR2 is ANQGSEA. This CDR3 comprises 12 residues. V was clipped by 4 bases and J by 7 bases, with 13 bases between them. The CDR3 protein is CSVAGGSRGYTF. CDR3 DNA: TGCAGCGTTGCCGGGGGGAGTCGTGGCTACACCTTC.

The CDR3 DNA reads TGCAGCTATGAAGGGAGGTCCACTGAAGCTTTCTTT. Its protein product is CSYEGRSTEAFF. The chain combines TRBV29-1 with TRBJ1-1; D is unresolved. V was trimmed by 8 bases and J by 4 bases, leaving 14 bases between them. This CDR3 spans 12 amino acids. Germline assignment: CDR1 SQVTM and CDR2 ANQGSEA.

The J gene is TRBJ2-5, the V gene TRBV11-2; D not certain. The CDR3 is 11 residues long. Germline V gene sequence: CDR1 SGHAT, CDR2 FQNNGV. V shed 3 bases and J shed 5 bases, with 4 bases lying between them. In DNA form, the CDR3 reads TGTGCCAGCAGCTTGGAGGAGACCCAGTACTTC. Its protein product is CASSLEETQYF.

The chain couples TRBV18 to TRBJ2-6, with 7 bases identical to TRBD1. The CDR3 runs to 14 residues. The germline CDR1 and CDR2 sequences are KGHSH and LQKENI. The V segment lost 5 bases and the J segment 3 bases; nucleotides outside the gene matches: 1. The CDR3 DNA reads as TGTGCCAGCTCAAGGACAGGTGGGGCCAACGTCCTGACTTTC. It codes for CASSRTGGANVLTF.

CDR3 loop: CASSPAASGGPYEQYF. The CDR3 DNA is TGTGCCAGCTCACCGGCCGCTAGCGGGGGTCCCTACGAGCAGTACTTC. This chain joins TRBV18 and TRBJ2-7, with 10 bases lining up with TRBD2. Germline V CDR1 and CDR2: KGHSH, LQKENI. Trimming took 3 bases from V and 2 from J; bases not matched to a gene: 7. There are 16 residues in the CDR3.

This sequence joins TRBV7-2 and TRBJ2-3; 8 bases agree with TRBD1. CDR3 length equals 14 residues. V shed 5 bases and J 5 bases; nucleotides not matched to a gene: 6. CDR1 and CDR2 from the germline V gene are SGHTA and FQGNSA. CDR3 protein: CASSHRDRRDTQYF. CDR3 coding DNA: TGTGCCAGCAGCCACCGGGACAGGCGAGATACGCAGTATTTT.

The chain carries TRBV10-1 and TRBJ2-1; 7 positions match TRBD2. CDR3 length: 15 residues. V was clipped by 3 bases and J by 4 bases; unmatched bases: 6. Germline V CDR1 and CDR2: WNHNN, SYGVQD (reference sequence). In DNA, the CDR3 is TGCGCCAGCAGTGAAACCAGACTAGCTTACAATGAGCAGTTCTTC. Encoded protein: CASSETRLAYNEQFF.

This clone was recorded only once. This chain connects TRBV10-3 to TRBJ1-5; D gene unclear. Germline CDR1 is ENHRY and CDR2 is SYGVKD. CDR3 length: 16 amino acids. The ends were cut back, 0 bases at V and 0 bases at J, with 9 bases in the middle. The CDR3 bases are TGTGCCATCAGTGAGTCAGCAGGCCCTAGCAATCAGCCCCAGCATTTT. Its protein is CAISESAGPSNQPQHF.

The J gene is TRBJ1-5, the V gene TRBV6-5, with D perhaps TRBD1 (5 bases). Germline lookup yields CDR1 MNHEY and CDR2 SVGAGI. The CDR3 spans 14 residues. The V and J ends lost 2 bases and 7 bases respectively, with 12 bases between them. This chain's CDR3 is CASSYTLTAQPQHF. The CDR3, as DNA: TGTGCCAGCAGTTACACACTGACAGCCCAGCCCCAGCATTTT.

This rearrangement joins TRBV7-6 to TRBJ2-3, with TRBD1 as a possible D gene (7 bases). Looked up from germline, CDR1 is SGHVS and CDR2 is FNYEAQ. The CDR3 is 16 residues long. The ends were cut back, 5 bases at V and 7 bases at J, with 22 bases in the middle. As DNA, the CDR3 is TGTGCCAGCAGCGAGCCAGACAGGGAGGTTGGTCATACGCAGTATTTT. Protein product: CASSEPDREVGHTQYF. The whole variable domain, remainder taken from reference TRBV7-6 and TRBJ2-3, is GAGVSQSPRYKVTKRGQDVALRCDPISGHVSLYWYRQALGQGPEFLTYFNYEAQQDKSGLPNDRFSAERPEGSISTLTIQRTEQRDSAMYRCASSEPDREVGHTQYFGPGTRLTVL.

This clone was observed once. The V call is TRBV7-6, the J call TRBJ2-1; D remains ambiguous. V lost 5 bases, J lost 8 bases, and 10 bases lay in between. The CDR3 covers 12 residues. The germline CDR1 and CDR2 sequences are SGHVS and FNYEAQ. The CDR3 loop reads CASSLRSDEQFF. Written as DNA, the CDR3 is TGTGCCAGCAGCCTCAGGTCTGATGAGCAGTTCTTC.

Here the CDR3 DNA reads TGTGCCAGCAGCCAGCTAGCTGGCGAGCAGTTCTTC. Translating gives CASSQLAGEQFF. The chain combines TRBV3-1 (or the pseudogene TRBV3-2) with TRBJ2-1; D perhaps matches TRBD2 (5 bases). The CDR3 is 12 residues long. Trimming cost V 3 bases and J 10 bases, with 10 bases left between them. Germline CDR1 reads LGHDT; CDR2 reads YNNKEL (reference sequence).

The V gene is TRBV2, the J gene TRBJ1-2, with TRBD1 identical over 9 bases. There are 14 residues in the CDR3. V shed 6 bases, J shed 8 bases, and the junction held 10 bases outside the gene matches. CDR1 and CDR2 (germline): SNHLY, FYNNEI. CDR3 nucleotides: TGTGCCAGCAGCCGGGACAGGGAGTCGGGGGGCTACACCTTC. Its translation: CASSRDRESGGYTF.

This chain links TRBV29-1 with TRBJ2-3, with 8 bases that match TRBD1. Germline assignment: CDR1 SQVTM and CDR2 ANQGSEA. The CDR3 contains 15 residues. The junction had 7 bases not matched to a gene; V was cut back by 2 bases and J by 3 bases. CDR3 residues: CSVEMGDRFTDTQYF. The CDR3 nucleotides read TGCAGCGTTGAAATGGGGGACAGGTTTACAGATACGCAGTATTTT.

V gene TRBV19 combines with J gene TRBJ2-1; 10 positions agree with TRBD2. With V trimmed by 7 bases and J by 6 bases, 9 bases remained unmatched. Germline loops: CDR1 LNHDA, CDR2 SQIVND (reference sequence). The CDR3 extends over 15 amino acids. The CDR3 loop is CASTFSSGGTNEQFF. In DNA, the CDR3 is TGTGCCAGTACCTTTTCTAGCGGGGGAACCAATGAGCAGTTCTTC.

The genes are TRBV5-1 and TRBJ1-4; 10 bases agree with TRBD1. There are 16 residues in the CDR3. V trimming: 1 base; J trimming: 8 bases; junction bases outside the gene matches: 8. Germline lookup yields CDR1 SGHRS and CDR2 YFSETQ. CDR3 amino acids: CASSLRPGTGDEKLFF. For the CDR3, the DNA is TGCGCCAGCAGCTTGAGGCCCGGGACAGGGGACGAAAAACTGTTTTTT.

V and J are TRBV9 and TRBJ1-3, with D possibly being TRBD1 (5 bases). This CDR3 has 15 amino acids. Germline loops: CDR1 SGDLS, CDR2 YYNGEE. Trimming cost V 3 bases and J 4 bases, with 14 bases left between them. The CDR3 loop reads CASSGGGVAGNTIYF. The CDR3 DNA sequence: TGTGCCAGCAGCGGCGGAGGGGTGGCAGGAAACACCATATATTTT.

The chain links TRBV19 to TRBJ1-4, with TRBD1 as a possible D gene (6 bases). The CDR3 consists of 15 residues. The germline V and J ends were trimmed by 6 bases and 0 bases, with 11 bases remaining between them. Germline CDR1 reads LNHDA; CDR2 reads SQIVND (reference sequence). The CDR3: CASRKTGTTNEKLFF. The CDR3 DNA sequence: TGTGCCAGTAGAAAAACAGGGACAACTAATGAAAAACTGTTTTTT.

The chain links TRBV12-3 or TRBV12-4 to TRBJ2-1; D is unclear. Trimming took 3 bases from V and 8 from J, leaving 5 bases between them. CDR3 length: 11 residues. The CDR3 nucleotides read TGTGCCAGCAGTTTGTCATATGAGCAGTTCTTC. Translated, it gives CASSLSYEQFF.

This chain connects TRBV19 to TRBJ1-4; TRBD1 matches at 11 bases. Losses at the gene ends were 6 bases for V and 8 bases for J; bases not matched to a gene: 8. The length of the CDR3 is 15 residues. Germline-derived CDR1 and CDR2 are LNHDA and SQIVND (reference sequence). The CDR3 nucleotides read TGTGCCAGTAGGGACAGGGGGCGCCCCGAGGAAAAACTGTTTTTT. Translation: CASRDRGRPEEKLFF.

This chain uses TRBV2 with TRBJ2-7; TRBD1 aligns across 12 bases. The CDR3 extends over 15 amino acids. V shed 6 bases and J 7 bases; nucleotides not matched to a gene: 10. Per the germline V gene, CDR1 is SNHLY and CDR2 is FYNNEI. The CDR3 region has the DNA TGTGCCAGCAGCGCGGTGGGACAGGGGGCAAGTGAGCAGTACTTC. It specifies CASSAVGQGASEQYF.

The chain combines TRBV29-1 with TRBJ2-7, with 9 bases matching TRBD2. The CDR3 spans 16 residues. Germline lookup yields CDR1 SQVTM and CDR2 ANQGSEA. Losses at the gene ends were 4 bases for V and 0 bases for J; bases not matched to a gene: 10. CDR3 region: CSVVSLAGLPSYEQYF. The CDR3 DNA sequence: TGCAGCGTTGTCAGCCTAGCGGGATTACCCTCCTACGAGCAGTACTTC.

The rearrangement links TRBV7-8 to TRBJ1-2; no definite D call. V gave up 2 bases and J gave up 4 bases, with 8 bases separating them. From germline, CDR1 is SGHVS and CDR2 FQNEAQ. The CDR3 spans 13 residues. The CDR3 DNA reads as TGTGCCAGCAGCTTAAGACAACTCTATGGCTACACCTTC. It is translated as CASSLRQLYGYTF.

The V gene is TRBV6-5, the J gene TRBJ1-2; no definite D call. V was clipped by 10 bases and J by 5 bases, with 14 bases between them. This CDR3 has 12 amino acids. Germline V lookup: CDR1 MNHEY, CDR2 SVGAGI. The CDR3 DNA is TGTGCCACCTCCGCGATAAGATATGGCTACACCTTC. This sequence encodes CATSAIRYGYTF.

This clone was recorded only once. This rearrangement joins TRBV7-9 to TRBJ1-2; tentatively, D is TRBD1 (5 bases). CDR1 is SEHNR, CDR2 FQNEAQ, per germline (reference sequence). This CDR3 spans 14 amino acids. Trimming stripped 5 bases from V and 8 bases from J, with 18 bases between. The CDR3 sequence is CASSTRDPLGGYTF. For the CDR3, the DNA is TGTGCCAGCAGCACGCGGGACCCCCTGGGGGGCTACACCTTC. The whole variable domain, filled in from reference TRBV7-9 and TRBJ1-2, reads DTGVSQNPRHKITKRGQNVTFRCDPISEHNRLYWYRQTLGQGPEFLTYFQNEAQLEKSRLLSDRFSAERPKGSFSTLEIQRTEQGDSAMYLCASSTRDPLGGYTFGSGTRLTVV.

The chain links TRBV25-1 to TRBJ1-1; D unresolved. The germline CDR1 and CDR2 sequences are MGHDK and SYGVNS. V was pared by 3 bases and J by 0 bases, with 5 bases between. The CDR3 loop spans 13 amino acids. This CDR3 reads CASSERLNTEAFF. Here the CDR3 DNA reads TGTGCCAGCAGTGAGAGGCTGAACACTGAAGCTTTCTTT.

This chain joins TRBV18 and TRBJ1-4, with 8 bases aligning to TRBD1. The J segment lost 4 bases and the V segment lost 3 bases, leaving 4 bases of the junction unmatched. Germline CDR1 and CDR2: KGHSH and LQKENI. The CDR3 runs to 15 residues. CDR3 region: CASSPPDRDNEKLFF. CDR3 in DNA: TGTGCCAGCTCACCCCCGGACAGGGATAATGAAAAACTGTTTTTT.